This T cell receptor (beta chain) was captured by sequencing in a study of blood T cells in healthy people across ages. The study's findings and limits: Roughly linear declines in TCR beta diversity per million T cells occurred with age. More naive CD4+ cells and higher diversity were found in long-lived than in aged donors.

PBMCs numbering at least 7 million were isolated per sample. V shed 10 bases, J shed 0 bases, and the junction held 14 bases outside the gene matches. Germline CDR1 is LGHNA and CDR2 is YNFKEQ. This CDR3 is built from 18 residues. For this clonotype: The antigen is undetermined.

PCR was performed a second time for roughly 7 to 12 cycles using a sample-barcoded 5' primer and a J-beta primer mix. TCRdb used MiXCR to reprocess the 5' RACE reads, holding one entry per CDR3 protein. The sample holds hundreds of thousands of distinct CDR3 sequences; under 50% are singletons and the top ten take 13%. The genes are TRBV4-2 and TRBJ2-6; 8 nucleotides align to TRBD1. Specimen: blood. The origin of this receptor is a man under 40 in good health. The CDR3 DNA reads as TGTGCCACCACGAAGAAGGGACAGGTCGTCTCTGGGGCCAACGTCCTGACTTTC. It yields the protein CATTKKGQVVSGANVLTF.